This passage covers 14 T cell receptor beta chains from one sample sequenced in a study of T cell clonality in common variable immunodeficiency. Findings and caveats of the study: Common variable immunodeficiency TCR beta sequences reportedly had fewer deletions and N-nucleotide insertions.

Some clones are missing from TCRdb's copy, which holds only in-frame ones; the method was immunoSEQ multiplex PCR. The record shows 10,000 to 12,000 clones for this sample, with no singletons present. Which antigens these TCRs recognize remains unknown. Sequencing used peripheral blood mononuclear cells. The receptors come from a human donor with common variable immunodeficiency.

On this clone itself: The read falls 3 residues short of the CDR3 end, and the missing part is taken from the germline J gene. The V call is TRBV7-9, the J call TRBJ2-3; no definite D call. The length of the CDR3 is 15 residues. Trimming pared 2 bases from V and 2 bases from J, leaving 11 bases between. The germline V gene has CDR1 SEHNR and CDR2 FQNEAQ (reference sequence). CDR3 DNA (partial): TGTGCCAGCAGCTTAAACGGCCAGGTCACAGATACG. Protein: CASSLNGQVTDT. The CDR3, in full, reads CASSLNGQVTDTQYF.

Of note for this clone: Read coverage stops 3 residues before the CDR3 terminus; the germline J gene supplies the remainder. The J gene is TRBJ2-5, the V gene TRBV5-1, with 7 bases matching TRBD1. This CDR3 comprises 14 residues. Germline V gene data show CDR1 as SGHRS and CDR2 as YFSETQ. With 4 bases clipped from V and 1 base from J, the junction kept 4 bases outside the gene matches. CDR3 sequence reads: CASSTGDSQETQYF. The CDR3 DNA, read in part, is TGCGCCAGCAGCACCGGGGACAGCCAAGAGACC. The variable domain in full, completed from reference TRBV5-1 and TRBJ2-5, reads KAGVTQTPRYLIKTRGQQVTLSCSPISGHRSVSWYQQTPGQGLQFLFEYFSETQRNKGNFPGRFSGRQFSNSRSEMNVSTLELGDSALYLCASSTGDSQETQYFGPGTRLLVL.

There are a few counts of this clone. Sequencing ends 3 residues short of the CDR3 end; the germline J gene provides the rest. V is TRBV7-3 and J is TRBJ2-1; D is unclear. The CDR3 is 15 amino acids. V was trimmed by 1 base and J by 0 bases, leaving 7 bases between them. Germline loops: CDR1 SGHTA, CDR2 FQGTGA. The CDR3 bases that were read are TGTGCCAGCAGCTTAAGGCAGGACTCCTACAATGAG. It specifies CASSLRQDSYNE. The entire CDR3 is CASSLRQDSYNEQFF. Full variable domain (remainder filled in from reference TRBV7-3 and TRBJ2-1): GAGVSQTPSNKVTEKGKYVELRCDPISGHTALYWYRQSLGQGPEFLIYFQGTGAADDSGLPNDRFFAVRPEGSVSTLKIQRTERGDSAVYLCASSLRQDSYNEQFFGPGTRLTVL.

The CDR3 DNA, read in part, is TGTGCCAGCAGCTTAGCGACTACCTACGAG. Its protein is CASSLATTYE. From start to end, the CDR3 is CASSLATTYEQYF. The J gene is TRBJ2-7, the V gene TRBV7-2, with D possibly being TRBD2 (5 bases). Read sequence stops 3 residues before the CDR3 end, and the germline J gene provides the missing end. The germline CDR1 and CDR2 sequences are SGHTA and FQGNSA. The CDR3 totals 13 residues. Trimming cost V 0 bases and J 2 bases, with 5 bases left between them.

Judged by abundance, this clone is medium-sized (0.01 to 0.1%). The DNA ends 3 residues before the CDR3 does, and the rest of the CDR3 is filled in from the germline J gene. V is TRBV5-1 and J is TRBJ2-5, with 11 bases that match TRBD1. Germline V gives CDR1 SGHRS, CDR2 YFSETQ. Trimming cost V 6 bases and J 1 base; bases outside gene matches: 5. The CDR3 contains 15 residues. The DNA read from the CDR3 is TGCGCCAGCATGCCGGGACAGGGGGGCCAAGAGACC. Amino acids: CASMPGQGGQET. The full CDR3 is CASMPGQGGQETQYF.

Note on this clone: The CDR3 end falls 3 residues outside the read, so it is completed with the germline J gene. The chain employs TRBV6-1 and TRBJ1-2, with 7 bases identical to TRBD1. The CDR3 totals 14 residues. Trimming cost V 2 bases and J 2 bases; bases outside gene matches: 2. Germline loops: CDR1 MNHNS, CDR2 SASEGT. The CDR3 protein is CASSERGRNYGYTF. CDR3 bases read: TGTGCCAGCAGTGAAAGGGGGCGGAACTATGGC.

As regards this clone: The read comes to an end 3 residues before the CDR3 does, leaving the germline J gene to fill in the end. The chain has TRBV30 and TRBJ2-2, with D tentatively TRBD2 (5 bases). The CDR3 is 13 residues long. Germline CDR1 is GTSNPN and CDR2 is SVGIG (reference sequence). Between the trimmed V and J ends, which lost 3 bases and 6 bases, there was a span of 11 bases. CDR3 bases read: TGTGCCTGGAGCCGAGGGCAGGCCGGGGAG. It is translated as CAWSRGQAGE. The CDR3 as a whole reads CAWSRGQAGELFF.

This clone is medium-sized by share. The observed sequence ends 3 residues before the CDR3 terminus, with the missing tail filled in from the germline J gene. V gene TRBV20-1 combines with J gene TRBJ2-6; tentative D call: TRBD1 (7 bases). CDR1 and CDR2 from the germline V gene are DFQATT and SNEGSKA (reference sequence). The CDR3 consists of 16 residues. The V gene lost 6 bases and the J gene lost 2 bases, with 17 bases spanning the gap. CDR3 bases read: TGCAGTGCCTGGCAGGGGGGAGCGGCTGGGGCCAACGTC. This codes for CSAWQGGAAGANV. The entire CDR3 is CSAWQGGAAGANVLTF.

Only a few counts were recorded for this clone. The read ends 3 residues early relative to the CDR3; the germline J gene fills the gap. The rearrangement uses TRBV7-6 and TRBJ2-7; a possible D gene is TRBD2 (5 bases). This CDR3 has 12 amino acids. Germline V gene sequence: CDR1 SGHVS, CDR2 FNYEAQ. Trimming shortened V by 2 bases and J by 5 bases, and 7 bases separated the two germline ends. CDR3 sequence: CASSLPGNEQYF. Incomplete CDR3 DNA: TGTGCCAGCAGCTTACCGGGGAACGAG.

This clone is classed as medium-sized. Read data end 3 residues before the CDR3 end; the end is taken from the germline J gene. The V call is TRBV4-2, the J call TRBJ2-7; 10 bases agree with TRBD2. Unmatched junction bases numbered 2, after V lost 0 bases and J lost 3 bases. The CDR3 consists of 15 residues. Germline assignment: CDR1 LGHNA and CDR2 YNFKEQ. The chain's CDR3 is CASSQEIAGGYEQYF. The DNA read from the CDR3 is TGTGCCAGCAGCCAAGAAATAGCGGGAGGCTACGAG.

This clone was detected a few times. The sequence runs out 3 residues before the end of the CDR3; the remainder is reconstructed from the germline J gene. The chain is built from TRBV18 and TRBJ2-6; D call uncertain. The CDR3 is made up of 16 amino acids. The germline V gene has CDR1 KGHSH and CDR2 LQKENI. Between the trimmed V and J ends, which lost 1 base and 0 bases, there was a span of 7 bases. CDR3 region: CASSPRQNSGANVLTF. The covered CDR3 bases are TGTGCCAGCTCACCACGCCAGAACTCTGGGGCCAACGTC. The variable domain in full, completed from reference TRBV18 and TRBJ2-6, reads NAGVMQNPRHLVRRRGQEARLRCSPMKGHSHVYWYRQLPEEGLKFMVYLQKENIIDESGMPKERFSAEFPKEGPSILRIQQVVRGDSAAYFCASSPRQNSGANVLTFGAGSRLTVL.

This clone appeared a few times. The sequenced fragment ends 3 residues before the CDR3 boundary, so the rest is inferred from the germline J gene. V and J are TRBV7-9 and TRBJ1-4, with 7 bases lining up with TRBD1. Germline assignment: CDR1 SEHNR and CDR2 FQNEAQ (reference sequence). There are 12 residues in the CDR3. CDR3 sequence reads: CASSLGQGVLFF. CDR3 DNA (partial): TGTGCCAGCAGCTTAGGACAGGGCGTA.

As regards this clone: The read finishes 3 residues shy of the CDR3 end, and the germline J gene is used to complete it. The chain has TRBV6-1 and TRBJ2-7; D may be TRBD1 or TRBD2 (5 bases each). Trimming shortened V by 4 bases and J by 5 bases, and 21 bases separated the two germline ends. Germline values: CDR1 MNHNS, CDR2 SASEGT. The CDR3 loop spans 16 amino acids. The CDR3 is CASSVLSGIRAHEQYF. The CDR3 DNA, read in part, is TGTGCCAGCAGTGTTCTCTCCGGGATCAGGGCTCACGAG.

This clone was seen a handful of times. The read stops 3 residues short of the end of the CDR3; the missing end is completed from the germline J gene. The V and J genes are TRBV30 and TRBJ1-6, with TRBD1 matching over 8 bases. Germline values: CDR1 GTSNPN, CDR2 SVGIG (reference sequence). J gave up 6 bases and V 5 bases, and 3 bases lay outside the gene matches. The CDR3 contains 13 residues. CDR3 in amino acids: CAWSDRANSPLHF. The part of the CDR3 DNA that was read is TGTGCCTGGTCGGACAGGGCTAATTCACCC.